The sequence of this T cell receptor beta chain was determined in a study of CD8 T cells in Susac syndrome (dated by TCRdb to between 2018 and 2021). Study-wide context: Among the Susac syndrome patients who were sequenced, clinically active disease was present in more than 5 and clinical remission was observed in roughly eight. Whether CD8+ T cell activation and differentiation in Susac syndrome was antigen driven was tested using repertoire sequencing. At blood withdrawal, Susac syndrome patients were therapy-naive, treated with corticosteroids (with IVIg additionally given to some), or treated with IVIg alone. The clonality of the CD8+ T cell repertoire was compared across approximately eleven healthy donors, some 14 Susac syndrome patients and around 16 multiple sclerosis patients.

RNA was extracted with the RNeasy kit and about 0.5 to 1 ug was reverse transcribed using random hexamers. TCR beta CDR3 regions were amplified with the immunoSEQ multiplex PCR assay covering 54 Vbeta and 13 Jbeta segments. To correct PCR amplification bias, a synthetic template baseline was used for both primer optimization and computational correction. Under the source paper's analysis protocol: Reads were annotated to V, D and J genes per IMGT and analyzed with immunoSEQ Analyzer, keeping only productive sequences. Clonality was computed as one minus Shannon entropy normalized by log2 of the number of productive unique sequences. For each patient and control, public and private clones were evaluated among the 100 most prevalent clones. A clone was defined as Susac-specific if it was absent from the healthy and MS cohorts, from 950 to 1,300 published viral clones and from other ImmuneACCESS disease sequences. Using fastp at Q25 and MiXCR, TCRdb reprocessed the public reads and kept productive beta chains. All rows with the same CDR3 protein become a single entry with the most common DNA and genes. It is TCRdb's table, rather than the study itself, that gives the V and J calls and clone size. This sample lists approximately 79,000 distinct CDR3 sequences; around 93% were detected once. The ten most abundant clones make up around 0.45% of the sample.

Peripheral blood CD8+ and CD4+ T cells from healthy donors, Susac syndrome patients and multiple sclerosis patients were profiled using high-throughput TCR beta sequencing. The Susac syndrome patients fulfilled recently defined diagnostic criteria for definite or probable disease. Bulk CD8+ and CD4+ T cells were purified by magnetic negative isolation, while CD8+ TEMRA cells were enriched using FACS. Blood was collected in EDTA tubes and processed within 24 hours, with PBMCs isolated through density gradient centrifugation. PBMCs intended for TCR sequencing were frozen in liquid nitrogen and were later thawed in a 37 degrees C water bath. The sorted or isolated CD4+, CD8+ and CD8+ TEMRA cells reached a purity of at least 90%. Germline trimming: 3 bases from V, 3 bases from J; junction bases outside gene matches: 3. CDR1 and CDR2 (KGHDR, SFDVKD) derive from the germline V gene. From cysteine to phenylalanine, the CDR3 is 15 amino acids long. Only CDR3 DNA is held: 45 bases, read in frame from base 1.

In the case of this clonotype: This clone's antigen is unknown. The sample holds no much larger clone one base away, and base qualities are not on file.

Overall results and qualifications from the work: Susac syndrome CD8+ repertoires showed clonal expansion, highest in CD8+ TEMRA cells and greater in clinically active than remitting patients. The number of individuals in the TCR sequencing and HLA analysis was acknowledged as relatively small. Looking at Susac-specific public clones, the researchers identified around 15 in the total CD8+ repertoire and four or five in the CD8+ TEMRA repertoire.

Material for sequencing was CD8+ T cells from PBMCs. This TCR came from a human donor with Susac syndrome. The chain couples TRBV24-1 to TRBJ2-1, with 8 central nucleotides matching TRBD2. The DNA sequence reads TGTGCCACCAGTGATAGACTAGCGAGCTACAATGAGCAGTTCTTC. The resulting protein is CATSDRLASYNEQFF.